The next 28 T cell receptor beta chains were all read from a single sample in a study of tissue T cells after allogeneic stem cell transplantation. Sequencing used immunoSEQ multiplex PCR; TCRdb keeps in-frame clones, though not all of them. Here the sample spans roughly 20,000 clones, around 63% being singletons. Sample: blood. These receptor sequences come from a female BALB/c mouse in good health. MHC haplotype of the strain: H2-d.

Concerning this clone: The gene symbols are mouse symbols. The DNA ends 1 residue before the CDR3 does, and the rest of the CDR3 is filled in from the germline J gene. The chain uses TRBV19 and TRBJ1-1; D is perhaps TRBD1 (5 bases). This CDR3 is built from 13 residues. Germline assignment: CDR1 FNHDT and CDR2 SITEND (reference sequence). V shed 3 bases and J shed 3 bases, with 9 bases lying between them. This CDR3 reads CASSRGEYTEVFF. Partial CDR3 DNA: TGTGCCAGCAGTAGAGGGGAATACACAGAAGTCTTC. The full variable domain, in which reference TRBV19 and TRBJ1-1 provide the parts outside the CDR3, is GGIITQTPKFLIGQEGQKLTLKCQQNFNHDTMYWYRQDSGKGLRLIYYSITENDLQKGDLSEGYDASREKKSSFSLTVTSAQKNEMAVFLCASSRGEYTEVFFGKGTRLTVV.

This clone turned up a few times. The genes are named according to mouse. The read stops 1 residue short of the end of the CDR3; the missing end is completed from the germline J gene. The rearrangement links TRBV24 to TRBJ2-7; 9 positions match TRBD2. Germline trimming cut 6 bases from V and 4 bases from J; bases unmatched to any gene: 10. This CDR3 spans 15 amino acids. CDR1 KGHTA and CDR2 FRNEEI come from the germline V gene. The CDR3 is CASRRTGAGPYEQYF. The part of the CDR3 DNA that was read is TGTGCCAGCAGACGGACTGGGGCCGGTCCTTATGAACAGTAC.

A remark on this clone: Germline and genes: mouse. The CDR3 goes on 1 residue after the read ends, and that part is filled in from the germline J gene. The chain joins TRBV2 to TRBJ1-4, with no clear D. This CDR3 region has 15 residues. Trimming took 0 bases from V and 3 from J, leaving 8 bases between them. The germline V gene encodes CDR1 LGHNA and CDR2 YSYQKL. The CDR3 reads CASSQDSGTNERLFF. The covered CDR3 bases are TGTGCCAGCAGCCAAGATTCGGGTACCAACGAAAGATTATTT.

In this sample, this clone turned up a few times. Genes and germline come from the mouse. The read comes to an end 1 residue before the CDR3 does, leaving the germline J gene to fill in the end. This chain uses TRBV13-1 with TRBJ2-1; 8 bases line up with TRBD2. In germline, CDR1 is NSHNY, CDR2 SYGAGN. The CDR3 runs to 15 residues. The V segment lost 2 bases and the J segment 7 bases; nucleotides outside the gene matches: 8. The chain's CDR3 is CASSERGGRGAEQFF. The CDR3 bases that were read are TGTGCCAGCAGTGAAAGGGGGGGGCGCGGAGCTGAGCAGTTC.

For this clone: Gene names are the mouse ones. The read terminates 1 residue before the CDR3 end, so the remaining end is supplied by the germline J gene. The chain employs TRBV14 and TRBJ1-1, with 8 bases matching TRBD1. The CDR3 consists of 14 residues. Germline values: CDR1 SGHDT, CDR2 FRDEAV. Trimming cost V 2 bases and J 0 bases; bases outside gene matches: 0. The DNA read from the CDR3 is TGTGCCAGCAGTTTACAGGGGGCAAACACAGAAGTCTTC. Translation: CASSLQGANTEVF. The whole CDR3 sequence is CASSLQGANTEVFF.

A word on this clone: Mouse germline and gene names are used. From the germline J gene comes the end of the CDR3, since the read stops 1 residue before it. This chain connects TRBV2 to TRBJ2-5, with D unresolved. The CDR3 spans 14 residues. The V and J ends lost 1 base and 0 bases respectively, with 5 bases between them. The germline V gene has CDR1 LGHNA and CDR2 YSYQKL. The CDR3 DNA, read in part, is TGTGCCAGCAGCCAAGCAATTAACCAAGACACCCAGTAC. Translation gives CASSQAINQDTQY. The entire CDR3 protein reads CASSQAINQDTQYF.

For this clone: Gene names are mouse gene names. The CDR3 extends 1 residue past the end of the read, so its final part is completed from the germline J gene. The V and J genes are TRBV13-2 and TRBJ2-5, with D uncertain. V dropped 4 bases and J dropped 0 bases, with 3 bases sitting between them. The CDR3 loop spans 12 amino acids. Per germline, CDR1 NNHNN and CDR2 SYGAGS (reference sequence). The covered CDR3 bases are TGTGCCAGCGGTCTTAACCAAGACACCCAGTAC. It encodes CASGLNQDTQY. The whole CDR3 sequence is CASGLNQDTQYF.

This clone appeared once. Each gene name is a mouse one. Coverage ceases 1 residue before the CDR3 finishes, and the germline J gene fills in the end. The J gene is TRBJ2-5, the V gene TRBV20; TRBD2 agrees at 11 bases. There are 14 residues in the CDR3. V shed 5 bases, J shed 8 bases, and the junction held 9 bases outside the gene matches. The germline V gene encodes CDR1 GFQATS and CDR2 STVNSAI. The CDR3 sequence is CGARQLGGRSTQYF. Incomplete CDR3 DNA: TGTGGTGCTCGTCAACTGGGGGGGCGTAGCACCCAGTAC.

On this clone: The germline and genes are mouse ones. The observed sequence ends 1 residue before the CDR3 terminus, with the missing tail filled in from the germline J gene. The chain couples TRBV20 to TRBJ1-4; TRBD1 aligns across 8 bases. V shed 0 bases, J shed 4 bases, and the junction held 4 bases outside the gene matches. The CDR3 contains 15 residues. The germline CDR1 and CDR2 sequences are GFQATS and STVNSAI. CDR3 residues: CGARDRGQGNERLFF. Incomplete CDR3 DNA: TGTGGTGCTAGGGATCGTGGACAGGGCAACGAAAGATTATTT. Full variable domain (missing parts from reference TRBV20 and TRBJ1-4): GALVYQYPRRTICKSGTSMRMECQAVGFQATSVAWYRQSPQKTFELIALSTVNSAIKYEQNFTQEKFPISHPNLSFSSMTVLNAYLEDRGLYLCGARDRGQGNERLFFGHGTKLSVL.

To note about this clone: Germline and genes here are mouse. The CDR3 is cut off 1 residue early in the read; its end comes from the germline J gene. The V and J genes are TRBV5 and TRBJ2-7, with D possibly called TRBD1 or TRBD2 (6 bases each). The V end lost 1 base, the J end lost 0 bases, and 7 bases lay between the germline ends. Germline CDR1 LGHNA, CDR2 YNLKQL (reference sequence). The CDR3 sequence is 14 residues long. The part of the CDR3 DNA that was read is TGTGCCAGCAGCCAAGTGGGGGCCTCCTATGAACAGTAC. It is translated as CASSQVGASYEQY. The CDR3, in full, reads CASSQVGASYEQYF.

This clone was detected only a few times. The gene symbols are mouse symbols. The CDR3 extends 1 residue past the end of the read, so its final part is completed from the germline J gene. The rearrangement joins TRBV13-2 to TRBJ1-4; D not certain. The CDR3 runs to 12 residues. Looked up from germline, CDR1 is NNHNN and CDR2 is SYGAGS (reference sequence). Trimming left V 4 bases short and J 3 bases short, with 4 bases between. CDR3 DNA (partial): TGTGCCAGCGGTCGTACCAACGAAAGATTATTT. The encoded protein is CASGRTNERLF. The CDR3 as a whole reads CASGRTNERLFF.

In the case of this clone: Gene names and germline refer to mouse. Read data end 1 residue before the CDR3 end; the end is taken from the germline J gene. The rearrangement joins TRBV2 to TRBJ2-5, with a possible D match to TRBD2 (5 bases). Per germline, CDR1 LGHNA and CDR2 YSYQKL. Deletions cut 6 bases from V and 1 base from J, with 8 bases between. The CDR3 is made up of 13 amino acids. CDR3 DNA, as far as it was read: TGTGCCAGCAGGGATGGGGACCAAGACACCCAGTAC. Translation: CASRDGDQDTQY. The whole CDR3 protein reads CASRDGDQDTQYF. The full variable domain, in which reference TRBV2 and TRBJ2-5 provide the parts outside the CDR3, is DPKIIQKPKYLVAVTGSEKILICEQYLGHNAMYWYRQSAKKPLEFMFSYSYQKLMDNQTASSRFQPQSSKKNHLDLQITALKPDDSATYFCASRDGDQDTQYFGPGTRLLVL.

Comment on this clone: The gene names given are mouse names. The read ends 1 residue shy of where the CDR3 ends; the end is completed using the germline J gene. The chain has TRBV30 and TRBJ2-1; D is unclear. Per germline, CDR1 SQVVS and CDR2 ANEGSEA. V was cut by 3 bases and J by 5 bases, with 5 bases left in between. The CDR3 contains 11 residues. The CDR3 bases that were read are TGTAGTTCTAGGATGGATGCTGAGCAGTTC. Its translation is CSSRMDAEQF. The whole CDR3 protein is CSSRMDAEQFF. Variable domain in full (rest from reference TRBV30 and TRBJ2-1): SVLLYQKPNRDICQSGTSLKIQCVADSQVVSMFWYQQFQEQSLMLMATANEGSEATYESGFTKDKFPISRPNLTFSTLTVNNARPGDSSIYFCSSRMDAEQFFGPGTRLTVL.

This clone showed up just a few times. Genes here carry mouse names. The read ends 1 residue early relative to the CDR3; the germline J gene fills the gap. The chain is built from TRBV19 and TRBJ1-4; 9 bases line up with TRBD1. The CDR3 loop spans 15 amino acids. CDR1 and CDR2 (germline): FNHDT, SITEND (reference sequence). The ends lost 0 bases at V and 5 bases at J; junction bases unmatched: 2. The CDR3 protein is CASSIVGTGNERLFF. Incomplete CDR3 DNA: TGTGCCAGCAGTATAGTGGGGACAGGGAACGAAAGATTATTT.

As regards this clone: Mouse names are used for the genes. With the read ending 1 residue before the CDR3 end, the germline J gene is used to fill in that end. This sequence joins TRBV2 and TRBJ2-1; D gene uncertain. Germline V gene lookup returns CDR1 LGHNA and CDR2 YSYQKL. There are 14 residues in the CDR3. V was pared by 1 base and J by 1 base, with 5 bases between. Incomplete CDR3 DNA: TGTGCCAGCAGCCAAGGAGACAACTATGCTGAGCAGTTC. It is translated as CASSQGDNYAEQF. From start to end, the CDR3 is CASSQGDNYAEQFF.

On this clone: Gene names are the mouse ones. From the germline J gene comes the end of the CDR3, since the read stops 1 residue before it. The chain joins TRBV2 to TRBJ1-2; D unresolved. Between the trimmed V and J ends, which lost 2 bases and 3 bases, there was a span of 7 bases. CDR3 length: 13 amino acids. Germline CDR1 LGHNA, CDR2 YSYQKL. CDR3 in amino acids: CASSQIGHSDYTF. The CDR3 DNA, read in part, is TGTGCCAGCAGCCAAATAGGGCACTCCGACTACACC.

Turning to this clone: Gene and germline names: mouse. The read comes to an end 1 residue before the CDR3 does, leaving the germline J gene to fill in the end. This sequence joins TRBV14 and TRBJ2-1; TRBD1 is a possible D gene (6 bases). Trimming took 2 bases from V and 1 from J, leaving 7 bases between them. The CDR3 consists of 14 residues. The germline V gene has CDR1 SGHDT and CDR2 FRDEAV. CDR3 bases read: TGTGCCAGCAGTTTAGGACAGAACTATGCTGAGCAGTTC. Translated, it gives CASSLGQNYAEQF. The entire CDR3 reads CASSLGQNYAEQFF.

Concerning this clone: Genes here carry mouse names. The read halts 1 residue ahead of the CDR3 end, with the missing end drawn from the germline J gene. The chain links TRBV19 to TRBJ1-6; possibly TRBD1 for D (5 bases). TRBJ1-6 is assigned to the ORF class and has an uncertain function. The CDR3 has 15 amino acids. Per the germline V gene, CDR1 is FNHDT and CDR2 is SITEND (reference sequence). V lost 4 bases and J 0 bases, leaving 8 bases between the germline ends. The part of the CDR3 DNA that was read is TGTGCCAGCAGTCTGGACAATTCCTATAATTCGCCCCTCTAC. Translating gives CASSLDNSYNSPLY. The entire CDR3 protein is CASSLDNSYNSPLYF.

In regard to this clone: The gene names here belong to mouse. The CDR3 is cut off 1 residue early in the read; its end comes from the germline J gene. V is TRBV13-1 and J is TRBJ1-6; the D gene is possibly TRBD1 (5 bases). TRBJ1-6 falls under the ORF class, with uncertain function. Germline V gives CDR1 NSHNY, CDR2 SYGAGN. This CDR3 is built from 15 residues. The germline V and J ends were trimmed by 0 bases and 3 bases, with 7 bases remaining between them. The CDR3 here is CASSDAGNYNSPLYF. CDR3 DNA, as far as it was read: TGTGCCAGCAGTGATGCAGGGAACTATAATTCGCCCCTCTAC.

Points on this clone: Gene names are mouse gene names. The CDR3 DNA, read in part, is TGTGCCAGCAGTGATGTTGGGGGGAACTATGCTGAGCAGTTC. It yields the protein CASSDVGGNYAEQF. The complete CDR3 reads CASSDVGGNYAEQFF. The genes are TRBV13-1 and TRBJ2-1, with 7 nucleotides matching TRBD2. The read ends 1 residue early relative to the CDR3; the germline J gene fills the gap. Germline V gene sequence: CDR1 NSHNY, CDR2 SYGAGN. With V trimmed by 0 bases and J by 1 base, 1 base remained unmatched. The CDR3 is 15 residues long.

About this clone: The gene names here belong to mouse. The CDR3 goes on 1 residue after the read ends, and that part is filled in from the germline J gene. V usage is TRBV5 and J usage is TRBJ2-7; D call uncertain. This CDR3 spans 14 amino acids. Trimming stripped 0 bases from V and 4 bases from J, with 10 bases between. CDR1 is LGHNA and CDR2 is YNLKQL in the germline V gene (reference sequence). The DNA read from the CDR3 is TGTGCCAGCAGCCAAGATGGTCACCGTTATGAACAGTAC. This gives the protein CASSQDGHRYEQY. From start to end, the CDR3 is CASSQDGHRYEQYF.

As for this clone: Here the gene names and germline are mouse. Read sequence stops 1 residue before the CDR3 end, and the germline J gene provides the missing end. J is TRBJ2-7 and V is TRBV14; D unresolved. This CDR3 spans 14 amino acids. Germline CDR1 and CDR2: SGHDT and FRDEAV. The germline V and J ends were trimmed by 2 bases and 0 bases, with 9 bases remaining between them. The DNA read from the CDR3 is TGTGCCAGCAGTTTATCGGGGAGCTCCTATGAACAGTAC. Its translation: CASSLSGSSYEQY. The CDR3 as a whole reads CASSLSGSSYEQYF.

This clone was seen a single time. Mouse names are used for the genes. The CDR3 extends 1 residue past the end of the read, so its final part is completed from the germline J gene. The rearrangement joins TRBV5 to TRBJ2-5; D tentatively fits TRBD1 or TRBD2 (5 bases each). Trimming shortened V by 0 bases and J by 4 bases, and 8 bases separated the two germline ends. The CDR3 totals 14 residues. Germline loops: CDR1 LGHNA, CDR2 YNLKQL (reference sequence). The CDR3 protein is CASSQDGAKDTQYF. Incomplete CDR3 DNA: TGTGCCAGCAGCCAAGATGGGGCAAAAGACACCCAGTAC.

Regarding this clone: Genes and germline come from the mouse. The read ends 1 residue early relative to the CDR3; the germline J gene fills the gap. The V and J genes are TRBV4 and TRBJ2-3; the D gene could be TRBD1 or TRBD2 (5 bases each). The length of the CDR3 is 15 residues. With 5 bases removed from V and 0 bases from J, the gap between germline ends came to 12 bases. The germline gives CDR1 LGHDT, CDR2 YNNKQL (reference sequence). The CDR3 is CASSAGRTSAETLYF. CDR3 DNA, as far as it was read: TGTGCCAGCAGCGCGGGACGAACTAGTGCAGAAACGCTGTAT.

A word on this clone: Each gene name is a mouse one. The read comes to an end 1 residue before the CDR3 does, leaving the germline J gene to fill in the end. The sample holds other DNA sequences that translate to the same CDR3. The chain carries TRBV1 and TRBJ2-4, with TRBD1 as a possible D gene (6 bases). V was clipped by 3 bases and J by 0 bases, with 7 bases between them. The CDR3 covers 14 residues. Per the germline V gene, CDR1 is NSQYPW and CDR2 is LRSPGD (reference sequence). The CDR3 loop reads CTCSAGQSQNTLYF. The CDR3 DNA, read in part, is TGCACCTGCAGTGCGGGACAAAGTCAAAACACCTTGTAC. Full variable domain (remainder filled in from reference TRBV1 and TRBJ2-4): VTLLEQNPRWRLVPRGQAVNLRCILKNSQYPWMSWYQQDLQKQLQWLFTLRSPGDKEVKSLPGADYLATRVTDTELRLQVANMSQGRTLYCTCSAGQSQNTLYFGAGTRLSVL.

A word on this clone: Mouse names are used for the genes. The DNA ends 1 residue before the CDR3 does, and the rest of the CDR3 is filled in from the germline J gene. The chain is built from TRBV13-2 and TRBJ2-3; no firm D call. V was clipped by 2 bases and J by 2 bases, with 6 bases between them. Germline-derived CDR1 and CDR2 are NNHNN and SYGAGS (reference sequence). The length of the CDR3 is 13 residues. CDR3 loop: CASGDRIAETLYF. CDR3 bases read: TGTGCCAGCGGTGACAGGATTGCAGAAACGCTGTAT.

Turning to this clone: Gene names refer to mouse genes. The read ends 1 residue shy of where the CDR3 ends; the end is completed using the germline J gene. This chain links TRBV3 with TRBJ1-4, with D possibly matching TRBD1 (6 bases). The CDR3 is 16 residues long. Germline V gene lookup returns CDR1 SNHLY and CDR2 FYNGKV (reference sequence). Trimming stripped 0 bases from V and 0 bases from J, with 8 bases between. This chain's CDR3 is CASSLAGAFSNERLFF. The covered CDR3 bases are TGTGCCAGCAGCTTAGCGGGGGCCTTTTCCAACGAAAGATTATTT.

Comment on this clone: Gene names denote mouse genes. The read terminates 1 residue ahead of where the CDR3 ends, so the germline J gene completes it. The rearrangement uses TRBV13-1 and TRBJ1-2, with a weak D call TRBD1 (6 bases). This CDR3 comprises 14 residues. V was cut by 3 bases and J by 0 bases, with 9 bases left in between. From germline, CDR1 is NSHNY and CDR2 SYGAGN. The CDR3 sequence is CASSGGGPNSDYTF. Partial CDR3 DNA: TGTGCCAGCAGTGGGGGGGGCCCAAACTCCGACTACACC.